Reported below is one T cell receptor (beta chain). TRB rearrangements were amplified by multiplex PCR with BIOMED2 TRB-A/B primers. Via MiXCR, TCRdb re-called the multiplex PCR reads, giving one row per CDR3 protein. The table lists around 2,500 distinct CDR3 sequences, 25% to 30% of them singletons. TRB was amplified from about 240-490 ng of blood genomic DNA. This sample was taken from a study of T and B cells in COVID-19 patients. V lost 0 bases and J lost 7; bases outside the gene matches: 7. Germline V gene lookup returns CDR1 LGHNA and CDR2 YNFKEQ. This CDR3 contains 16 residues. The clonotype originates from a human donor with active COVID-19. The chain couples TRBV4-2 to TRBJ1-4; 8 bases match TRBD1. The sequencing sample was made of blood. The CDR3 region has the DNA TGTGCCAGCAGCCAAGAAGGCACAGGGGGAGGTGAAAAACTGTTTTTT. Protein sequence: CASSQEGTGGGEKLFF.